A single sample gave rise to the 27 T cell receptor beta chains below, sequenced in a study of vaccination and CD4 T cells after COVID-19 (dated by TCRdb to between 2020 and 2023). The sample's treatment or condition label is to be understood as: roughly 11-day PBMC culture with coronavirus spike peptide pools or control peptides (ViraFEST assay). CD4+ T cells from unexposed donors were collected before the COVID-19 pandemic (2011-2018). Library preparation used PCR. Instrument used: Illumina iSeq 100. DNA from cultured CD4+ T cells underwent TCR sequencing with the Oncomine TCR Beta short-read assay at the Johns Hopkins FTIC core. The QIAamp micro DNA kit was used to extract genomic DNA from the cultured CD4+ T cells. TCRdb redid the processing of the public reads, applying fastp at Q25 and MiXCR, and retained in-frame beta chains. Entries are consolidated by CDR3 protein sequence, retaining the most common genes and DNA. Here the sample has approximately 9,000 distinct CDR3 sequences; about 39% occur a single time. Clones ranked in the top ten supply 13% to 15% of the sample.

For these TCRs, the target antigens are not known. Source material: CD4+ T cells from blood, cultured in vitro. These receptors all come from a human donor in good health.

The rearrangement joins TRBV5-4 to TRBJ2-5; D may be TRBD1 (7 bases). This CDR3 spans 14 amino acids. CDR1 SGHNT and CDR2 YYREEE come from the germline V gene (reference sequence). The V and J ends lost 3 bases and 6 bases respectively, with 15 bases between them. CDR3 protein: CASSSRGGGKTQYF. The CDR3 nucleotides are TGTGCCAGCAGCTCGCGAGGGGGCGGGAAGACCCAGTACTTC.

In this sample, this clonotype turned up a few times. The CDR3 DNA sequence: TGTGCCAGCAGCTGGAGGAACAGGGTAAGCAATCAGCCCCAGCATTTT. Encoded protein: CASSWRNRVSNQPQHF. This chain connects TRBV6-2 or TRBV6-3 to TRBJ1-5; tentative D call: TRBD1 (6 bases). The CDR3 sequence is 16 residues long. V was shortened by 6 bases and J by 1 base, with 16 bases between the two germline ends. CDR1 and CDR2 (germline): MNHEY, SVGEGT.

The CDR3 spells CASSREIRAGLRGNQPQHF. CDR3 sequence (DNA): TGTGCCAGTAGTAGGGAGATCAGGGCAGGGTTGAGAGGCAATCAGCCCCAGCATTTT. This chain connects TRBV19 to TRBJ1-5; possibly TRBD1 for D (5 bases). The ends were cut back, 4 bases at V and 2 bases at J, with 24 bases in the middle. The CDR3 loop spans 19 amino acids. The V gene's germline CDR1 is LNHDA and CDR2 SQIVND (reference sequence).

The CDR3 region has the DNA TGTGCCAGCAGCCCCCTTAGCGGGATCTCCTACGAGCAGTACTTC. It is translated as CASSPLSGISYEQYF. The chain couples TRBV7-2 to TRBJ2-7; 8 bases fit TRBD2. Germline CDR1 and CDR2: SGHTA and FQGNSA. J gave up 0 bases and V 5 bases, and 6 bases lay outside the gene matches. CDR3 length equals 15 residues. Full variable domain (rest looked up from reference TRBV7-2 and TRBJ2-7): GAGVSQSPSNKVTEKGKDVELRCDPISGHTALYWYRQSLGQGLEFLIYFQGNSAPDKSGLPSDRFSAERTGGSVSTLTIQRTQQEDSAVYLCASSPLSGISYEQYFGPGTRLTVT.

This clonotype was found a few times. The CDR3 DNA sequence: TGCAGTGCTTTGAGGGGAACTGAAGCTTTCTTT. Encoded protein: CSALRGTEAFF. The chain has TRBV20-1 and TRBJ1-1; the D gene is possibly TRBD1 (5 bases). Germline assignment: CDR1 DFQATT and CDR2 SNEGSKA (reference sequence). Trimming stripped 5 bases from V and 5 bases from J, with 9 bases between. The CDR3 extends over 11 amino acids.

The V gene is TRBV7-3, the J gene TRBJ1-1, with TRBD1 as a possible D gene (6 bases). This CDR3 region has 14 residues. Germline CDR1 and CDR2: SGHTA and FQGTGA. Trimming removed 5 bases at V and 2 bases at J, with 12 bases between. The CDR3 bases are TGTGCCAGCAGCCGCACAGGGTTTAACACTGAAGCTTTCTTT. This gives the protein CASSRTGFNTEAFF.

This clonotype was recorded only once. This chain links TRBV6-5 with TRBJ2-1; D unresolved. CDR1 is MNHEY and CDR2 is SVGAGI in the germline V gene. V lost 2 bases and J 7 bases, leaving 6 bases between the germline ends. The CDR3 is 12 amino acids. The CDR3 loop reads CASSYIGNEQFF. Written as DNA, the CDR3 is TGTGCCAGCAGTTACATCGGGAATGAGCAGTTCTTC.

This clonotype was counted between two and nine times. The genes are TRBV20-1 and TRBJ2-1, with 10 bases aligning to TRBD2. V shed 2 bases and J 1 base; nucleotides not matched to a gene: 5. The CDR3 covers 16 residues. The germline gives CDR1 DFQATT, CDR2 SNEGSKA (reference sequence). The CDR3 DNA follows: TGCAGTGCTAGACCGATAGCGGGAGGATCCTACAATGAGCAGTTCTTC. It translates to CSARPIAGGSYNEQFF.

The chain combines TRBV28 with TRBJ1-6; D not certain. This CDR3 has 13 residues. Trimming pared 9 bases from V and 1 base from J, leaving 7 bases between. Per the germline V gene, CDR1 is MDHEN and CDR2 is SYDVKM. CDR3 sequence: CARGPSYNSPLHF. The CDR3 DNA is TGTGCCAGGGGTCCATCCTATAATTCACCCCTCCACTTT.

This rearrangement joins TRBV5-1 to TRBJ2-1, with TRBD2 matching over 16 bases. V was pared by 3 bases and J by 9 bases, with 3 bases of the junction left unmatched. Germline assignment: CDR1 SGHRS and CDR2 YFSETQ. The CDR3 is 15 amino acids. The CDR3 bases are TGCGCCAGCAGCTGGGGACTAGCGGGAGGGGCTGAGCAGTTCTTC. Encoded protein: CASSWGLAGGAEQFF. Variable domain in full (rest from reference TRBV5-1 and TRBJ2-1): KAGVTQTPRYLIKTRGQQVTLSCSPISGHRSVSWYQQTPGQGLQFLFEYFSETQRNKGNFPGRFSGRQFSNSRSEMNVSTLELGDSALYLCASSWGLAGGAEQFFGPGTRLTVL.

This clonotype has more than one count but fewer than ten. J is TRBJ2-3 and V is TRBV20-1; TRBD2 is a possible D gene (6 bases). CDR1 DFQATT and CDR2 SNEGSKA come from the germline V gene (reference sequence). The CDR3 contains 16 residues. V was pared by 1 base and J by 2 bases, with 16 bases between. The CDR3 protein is CSARGGTEGYTDTQYF. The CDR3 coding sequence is TGCAGTGCTAGAGGAGGGACGGAGGGATACACAGATACGCAGTATTTT.

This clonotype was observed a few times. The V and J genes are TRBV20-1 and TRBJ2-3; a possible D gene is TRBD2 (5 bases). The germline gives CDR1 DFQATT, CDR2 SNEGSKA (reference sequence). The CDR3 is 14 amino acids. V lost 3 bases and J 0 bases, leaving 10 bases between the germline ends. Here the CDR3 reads CSARLGGSTDTQYF. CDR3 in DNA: TGCAGTGCTAGGTTAGGAGGCAGCACAGATACGCAGTATTTT.

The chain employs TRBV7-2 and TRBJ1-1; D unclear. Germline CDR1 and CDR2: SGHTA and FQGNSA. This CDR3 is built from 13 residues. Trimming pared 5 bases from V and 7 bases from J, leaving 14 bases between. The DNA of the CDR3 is TGTGCCAGCAGCGGCCCGGGCTGGGATGAAGCTTTCTTT. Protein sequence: CASSGPGWDEAFF.

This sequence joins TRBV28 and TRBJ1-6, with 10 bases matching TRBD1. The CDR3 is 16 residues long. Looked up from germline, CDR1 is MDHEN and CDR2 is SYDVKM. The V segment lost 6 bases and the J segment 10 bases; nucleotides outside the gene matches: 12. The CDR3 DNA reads TGTGCCAGCAGGACCTCTGACAGGGGGCGGTTGTCACCCCTCCACTTT. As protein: CASRTSDRGRLSPLHF.

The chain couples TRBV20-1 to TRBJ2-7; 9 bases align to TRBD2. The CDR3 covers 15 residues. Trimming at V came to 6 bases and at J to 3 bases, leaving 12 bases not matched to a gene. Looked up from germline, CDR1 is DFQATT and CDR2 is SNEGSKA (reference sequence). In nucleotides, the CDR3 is TGCAGTGCCCATGATGGGACTAGCATCCTCTACGAGCAGTACTTC. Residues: CSAHDGTSILYEQYF.

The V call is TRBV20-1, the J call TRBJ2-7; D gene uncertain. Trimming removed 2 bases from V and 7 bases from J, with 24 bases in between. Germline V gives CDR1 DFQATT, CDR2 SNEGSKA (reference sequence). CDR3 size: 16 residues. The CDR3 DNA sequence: TGCAGTGCTAGACATGGGGAAGTTAAAGTGACTGGGGAGCAGTACTTC. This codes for CSARHGEVKVTGEQYF.

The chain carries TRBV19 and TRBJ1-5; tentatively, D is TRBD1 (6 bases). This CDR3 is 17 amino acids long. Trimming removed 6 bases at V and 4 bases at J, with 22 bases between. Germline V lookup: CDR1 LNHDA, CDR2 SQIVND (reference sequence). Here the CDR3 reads CASRLLPGTRWNQPQHF. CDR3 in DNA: TGTGCCAGTAGGCTCCTCCCAGGGACAAGGTGGAATCAGCCCCAGCATTTT.

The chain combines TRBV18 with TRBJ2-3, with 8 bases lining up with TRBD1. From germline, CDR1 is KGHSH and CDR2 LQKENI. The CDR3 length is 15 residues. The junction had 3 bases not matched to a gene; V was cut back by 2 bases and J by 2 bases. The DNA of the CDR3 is TGTGCCAGCTCACCAAGGACAGGGAACACAGATACGCAGTATTTT. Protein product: CASSPRTGNTDTQYF.

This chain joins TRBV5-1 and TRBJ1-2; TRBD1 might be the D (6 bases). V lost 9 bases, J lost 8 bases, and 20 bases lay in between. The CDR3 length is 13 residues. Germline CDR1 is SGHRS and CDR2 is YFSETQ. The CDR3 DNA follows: TGCGCCACGAGCGACCCCCCAGGGGACGGCTACACCTTC. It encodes CATSDPPGDGYTF.

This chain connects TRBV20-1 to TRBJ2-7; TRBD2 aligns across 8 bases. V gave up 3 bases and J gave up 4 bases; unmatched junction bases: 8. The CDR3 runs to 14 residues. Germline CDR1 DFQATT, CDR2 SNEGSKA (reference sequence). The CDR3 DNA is TGCAGTGCTAGGAGAAGCGGGAGAGGTTACGAGCAGTACTTC. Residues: CSARRSGRGYEQYF.

As DNA, the CDR3 is TGTGCCACCAGTGATACGGGACTAAGCACAGATACGCAGTATTTT. Its protein product is CATSDTGLSTDTQYF. The chain carries TRBV24-1 and TRBJ2-3, with 7 bases lining up with TRBD2. V was pared by 3 bases and J by 0 bases, with 2 bases of the junction left unmatched. The CDR3 runs 15 residues. The germline gives CDR1 KGHDR, CDR2 SFDVKD.

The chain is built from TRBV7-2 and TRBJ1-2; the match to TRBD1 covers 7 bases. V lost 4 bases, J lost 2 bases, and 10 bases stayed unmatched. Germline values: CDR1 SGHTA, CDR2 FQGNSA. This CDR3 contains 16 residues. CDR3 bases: TGTGCCAGCAGCTACACAATTCGACAGGGCAACTATGGCTACACCTTC. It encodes CASSYTIRQGNYGYTF.

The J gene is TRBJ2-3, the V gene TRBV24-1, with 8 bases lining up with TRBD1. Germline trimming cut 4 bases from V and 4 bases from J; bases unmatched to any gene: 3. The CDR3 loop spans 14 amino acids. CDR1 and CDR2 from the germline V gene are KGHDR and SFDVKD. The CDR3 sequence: CATSDPTGADTQYF. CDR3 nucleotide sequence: TGTGCCACCAGTGACCCGACAGGGGCAGATACGCAGTATTTT.

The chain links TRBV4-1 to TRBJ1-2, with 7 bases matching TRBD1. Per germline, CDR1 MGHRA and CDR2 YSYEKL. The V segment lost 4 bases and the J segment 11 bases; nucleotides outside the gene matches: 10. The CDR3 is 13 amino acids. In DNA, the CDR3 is TGCGCCAGCAGCCCGGGACAGCACACCGAGTACACCTTC. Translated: CASSPGQHTEYTF.

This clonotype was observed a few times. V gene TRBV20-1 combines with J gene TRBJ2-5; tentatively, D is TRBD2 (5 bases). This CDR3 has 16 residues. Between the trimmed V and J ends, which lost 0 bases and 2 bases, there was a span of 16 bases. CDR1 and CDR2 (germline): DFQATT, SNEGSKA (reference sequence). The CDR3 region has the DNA TGCAGTGCTAGAGATCGCCGGGGTTTCTGGCAAGAGACCCAGTACTTC. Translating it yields CSARDRRGFWQETQYF.

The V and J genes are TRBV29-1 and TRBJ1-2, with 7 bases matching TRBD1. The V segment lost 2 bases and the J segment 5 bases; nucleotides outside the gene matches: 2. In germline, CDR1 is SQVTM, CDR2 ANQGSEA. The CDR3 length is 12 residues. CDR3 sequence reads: CSVERQGYGYTF. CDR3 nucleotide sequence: TGCAGCGTTGAAAGACAGGGTTATGGCTACACCTTC.

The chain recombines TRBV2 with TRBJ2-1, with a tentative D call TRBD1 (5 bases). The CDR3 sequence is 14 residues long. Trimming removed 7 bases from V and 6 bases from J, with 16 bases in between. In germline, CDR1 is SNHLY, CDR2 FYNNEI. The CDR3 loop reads CASIEQGPGNEQFF. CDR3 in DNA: TGTGCCAGCATTGAGCAGGGTCCGGGCAATGAGCAGTTCTTC.